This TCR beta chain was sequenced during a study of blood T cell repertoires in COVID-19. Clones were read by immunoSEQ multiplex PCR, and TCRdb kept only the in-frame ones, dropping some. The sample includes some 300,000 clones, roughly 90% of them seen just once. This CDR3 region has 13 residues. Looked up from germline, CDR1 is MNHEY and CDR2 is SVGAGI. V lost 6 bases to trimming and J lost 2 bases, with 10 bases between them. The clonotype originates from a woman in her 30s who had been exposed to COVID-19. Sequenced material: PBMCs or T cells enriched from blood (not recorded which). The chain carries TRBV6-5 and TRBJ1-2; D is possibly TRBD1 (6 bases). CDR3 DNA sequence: TGTGCCAGCAGGCTAGACAGGAACTATGGCTACACCTTC. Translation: CASRLDRNYGYTF.